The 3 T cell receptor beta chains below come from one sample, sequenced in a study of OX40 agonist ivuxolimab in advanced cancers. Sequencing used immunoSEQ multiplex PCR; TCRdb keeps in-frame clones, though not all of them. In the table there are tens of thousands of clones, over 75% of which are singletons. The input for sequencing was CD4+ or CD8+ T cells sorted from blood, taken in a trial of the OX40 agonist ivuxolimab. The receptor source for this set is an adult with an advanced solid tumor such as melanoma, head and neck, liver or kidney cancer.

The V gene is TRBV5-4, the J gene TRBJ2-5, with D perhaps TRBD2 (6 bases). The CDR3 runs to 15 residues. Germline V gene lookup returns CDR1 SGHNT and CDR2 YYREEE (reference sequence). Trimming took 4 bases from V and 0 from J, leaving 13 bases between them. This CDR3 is CASSEGTRYQETQYF. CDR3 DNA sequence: TGTGCCAGCAGCGAGGGGACTCGGTACCAAGAGACCCAGTACTTC.

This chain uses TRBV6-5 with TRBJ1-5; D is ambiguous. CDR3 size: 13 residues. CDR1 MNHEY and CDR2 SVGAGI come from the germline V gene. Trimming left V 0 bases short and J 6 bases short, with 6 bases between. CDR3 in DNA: TGTGCCAGCAGTTACTCCGGGTTTCAGCCCCAGCATTTT. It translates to CASSYSGFQPQHF.

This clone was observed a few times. DNA for the CDR3: TGTGCCAGCAGCTTATACAGGTTCAACACTGAAGCTTTCTTT. Amino acid sequence: CASSLYRFNTEAFF. The chain carries TRBV5-8 and TRBJ1-1, with D possibly matching TRBD1 (5 bases). The CDR3 spans 14 residues. V was pared by 2 bases and J by 2 bases, with 10 bases between. Germline V CDR1 and CDR2: SGHTS, YDEGEE.